These 2 T cell receptor beta chains originate from one sample sequenced in a study of T cell responses to AZD1222 COVID-19 vaccine (dated by TCRdb to the early 2020s). This sample's time point label indicates: baseline before first vaccination. Library construction relied on the immunoSEQ multiplex PCR assay. In its TCRdb copy, this immuneACCESS table keeps in-frame sequences only and misses some clones. Where compared with another copy, unresolved V genes explain less than half of these, and the others have no known cause. This sample holds over 110,000 clones; around 93% were observed only once. The ten top clones hold approximately 3% of the sample. Sequenced here: peripheral blood, sampled on day 0 of AZD1222 vaccination. Every receptor here comes from an adult in good health.

The chain uses TRBV2 and TRBJ1-3; D uncertain. The CDR3 has 16 amino acids. V was clipped by 2 bases and J by 8 bases, with 19 bases between them. Germline loops: CDR1 SNHLY, CDR2 FYNNEI. This CDR3 is CASSEFPAFFSDTIYF. Written as DNA, the CDR3 is TGTGCCAGCAGTGAATTTCCGGCCTTCTTTAGTGACACCATATATTTT.

CDR3 residues: CASSIDKGPGANVLTF. CDR3 in DNA: TGTGCCAGTAGTATAGATAAGGGGCCTGGGGCCAACGTCCTGACTTTC. The chain has TRBV19 and TRBJ2-6, with a tentative D call TRBD1 (5 bases). Germline CDR1 LNHDA, CDR2 SQIVND (reference sequence). V was clipped by 0 bases and J by 2 bases, with 8 bases between them. The length of the CDR3 is 16 residues.